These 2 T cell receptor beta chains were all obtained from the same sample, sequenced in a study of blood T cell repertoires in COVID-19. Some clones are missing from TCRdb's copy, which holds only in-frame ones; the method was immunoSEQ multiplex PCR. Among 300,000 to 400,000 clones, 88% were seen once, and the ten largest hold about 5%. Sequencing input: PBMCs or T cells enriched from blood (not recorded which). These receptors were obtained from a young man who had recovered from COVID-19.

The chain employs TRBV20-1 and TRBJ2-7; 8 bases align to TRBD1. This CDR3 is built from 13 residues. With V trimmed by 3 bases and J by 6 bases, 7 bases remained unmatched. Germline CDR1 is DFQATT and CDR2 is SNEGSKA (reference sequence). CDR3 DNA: TGCAGTGCTAGTGGCAGGGGGCTGACCGAGCAGTACTTC. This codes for CSASGRGLTEQYF.

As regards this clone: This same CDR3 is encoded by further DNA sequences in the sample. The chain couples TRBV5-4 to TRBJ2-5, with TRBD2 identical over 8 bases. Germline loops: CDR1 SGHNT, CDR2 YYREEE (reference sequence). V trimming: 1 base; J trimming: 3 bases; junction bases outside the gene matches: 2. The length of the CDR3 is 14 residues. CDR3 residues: CASSLLGGEETQYF. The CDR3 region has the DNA TGTGCCAGCAGCTTGCTCGGGGGGGAAGAGACCCAGTACTTC.